This is a list of T cell receptor beta chains from one sample in a study of identical twins. MiXCR, run by TCRdb on the 5' RACE reads, gives a single entry per CDR3 protein. This repertoire shows some 200,000 distinct CDR3 sequences, 6% to 9% found once; its top ten account for about 1.9%. These same data were also listed under a study on yellow fever vaccine responses in identical twins.

Sequencing was carried out using memory (CD45RO+) T cells sorted from blood. The source of these receptors is a woman aged 18-29 years in good health. Each CDR3 is given with its conserved first and last residue. D genes are given only for firm matches. Clone size is shown for a subset of rows, as once, few, many or a class of expanded clone.

few	TRBD1	TRBV28	TRBJ2-7	TGTGCCAGCAGTTCTACTAGACAGGGGGCCAACGAGCAGTACTTC	CASSSTRQGANEQYF
many	TRBD1	TRBV29-1	TRBJ1-2	TGCAGCGCCCGGACAGGTCTCAACGACTATTATGGCTACACCTTC	CSARTGLNDYYGYTF
once	-	TRBV21-1	TRBJ2-4	TGTGCCAGCAGCTCCGGCCCCCGAAATCGTAAAAACATTCAGTACTTC	CASSSGPRNRKNIQYF
-	TRBD2	TRBV10-3	TRBJ2-1	TGTGCCATCACCCGGACGGGGAACCTCCTAGCGGGAGGGCCGAAGGAGCAGTTCTTC	CAITRTGNLLAGGPKEQFF
-	-	TRBV7-8	TRBJ1-1	TGTGCCAGCAGCTCTTCCAAGAACACTGAAGCTTTCTTT	CASSSSKNTEAFF
few	TRBD2	TRBV29-1	TRBJ2-3	TGCAGCGGGACCCTAGCGGGGGGCACAGATACGCAGTATTTT	CSGTLAGGTDTQYF
few	-	TRBV11-2	TRBJ1-1	TGTGCCAGCAGCTTAGGATCTAAGGGACGCTCCTCAATGGAAGCTTTCTTT	CASSLGSKGRSSMEAFF
-	-	TRBV5-1	TRBJ1-2	TGCGCCAGCAGCTTGACAGGCGCCTATGGCTACACCTTC	CASSLTGAYGYTF
few	TRBD2	TRBV18	TRBJ2-1	TGTGCCAGCTCACCACCGGGACTAGCTATATACAATGAGCAGTTCTTC	CASSPPGLAIYNEQFF
-	TRBD2	TRBV2	TRBJ2-1	TGTGCCAGCAGTGACTTATGGACTAGCGGGCGCCTGTACAATGAGCAGTTCTTC	CASSDLWTSGRLYNEQFF